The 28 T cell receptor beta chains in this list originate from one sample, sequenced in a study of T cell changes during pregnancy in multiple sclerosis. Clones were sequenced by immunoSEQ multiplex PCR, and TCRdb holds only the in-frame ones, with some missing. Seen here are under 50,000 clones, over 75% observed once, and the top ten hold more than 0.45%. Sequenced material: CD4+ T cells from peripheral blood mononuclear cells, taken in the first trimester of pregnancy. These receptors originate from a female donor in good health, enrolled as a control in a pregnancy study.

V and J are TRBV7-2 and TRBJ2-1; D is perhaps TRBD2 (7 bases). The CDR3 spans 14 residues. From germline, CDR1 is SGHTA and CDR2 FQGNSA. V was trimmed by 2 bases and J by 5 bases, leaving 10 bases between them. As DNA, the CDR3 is TGTGCCAGCAGCTTAACGGGGGGCCACAATGAGCAGTTCTTC. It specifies CASSLTGGHNEQFF.

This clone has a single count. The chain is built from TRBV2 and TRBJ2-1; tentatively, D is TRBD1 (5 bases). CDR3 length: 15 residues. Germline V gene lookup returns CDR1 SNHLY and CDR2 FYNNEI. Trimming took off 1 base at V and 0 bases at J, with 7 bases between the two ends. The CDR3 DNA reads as TGTGCCAGCAGTGAAGAGGGGATCTCCTACAATGAGCAGTTCTTC. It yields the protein CASSEEGISYNEQFF.

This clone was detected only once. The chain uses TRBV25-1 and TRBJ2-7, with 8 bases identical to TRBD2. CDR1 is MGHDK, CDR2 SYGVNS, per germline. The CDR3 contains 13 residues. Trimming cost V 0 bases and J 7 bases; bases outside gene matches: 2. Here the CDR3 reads CASSEYRGGEQYF. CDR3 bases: TGTGCCAGCAGTGAATATCGGGGGGGGGAGCAGTACTTC.

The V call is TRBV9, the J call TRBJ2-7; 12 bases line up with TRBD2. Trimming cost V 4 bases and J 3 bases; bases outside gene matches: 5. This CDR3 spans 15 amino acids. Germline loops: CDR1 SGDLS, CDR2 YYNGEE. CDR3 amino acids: CASSPRLAGDYEQYF. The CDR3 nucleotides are TGTGCCAGCAGCCCCCGACTAGCGGGGGACTACGAGCAGTACTTC.

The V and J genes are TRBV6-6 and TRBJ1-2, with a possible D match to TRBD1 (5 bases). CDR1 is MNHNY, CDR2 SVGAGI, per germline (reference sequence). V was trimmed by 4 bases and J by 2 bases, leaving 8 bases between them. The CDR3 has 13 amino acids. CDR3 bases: TGTGCCAGCAGTTTAGGGGCGAACTATGGCTACACCTTC. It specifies CASSLGANYGYTF.

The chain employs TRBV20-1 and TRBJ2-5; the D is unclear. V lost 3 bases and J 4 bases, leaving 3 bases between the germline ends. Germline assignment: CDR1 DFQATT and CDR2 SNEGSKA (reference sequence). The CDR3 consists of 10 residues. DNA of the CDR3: TGCAGTGCTAGGAGAGAGACCCAGTACTTC. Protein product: CSARRETQYF.

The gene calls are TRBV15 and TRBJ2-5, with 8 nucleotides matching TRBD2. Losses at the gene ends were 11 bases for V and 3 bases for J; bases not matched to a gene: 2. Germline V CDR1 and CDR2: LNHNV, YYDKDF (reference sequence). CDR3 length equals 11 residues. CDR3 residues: CAAAGEETQYF. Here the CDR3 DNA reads TGTGCCGCAGCGGGAGAAGAGACCCAGTACTTC.

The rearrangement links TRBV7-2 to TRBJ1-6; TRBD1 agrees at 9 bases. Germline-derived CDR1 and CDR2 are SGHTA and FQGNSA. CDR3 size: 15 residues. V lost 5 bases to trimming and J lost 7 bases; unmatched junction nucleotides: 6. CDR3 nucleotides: TGTGCCAGCAGCCTGGGACAGGGTTACAATTCACCCCTCCACTTT. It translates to CASSLGQGYNSPLHF.

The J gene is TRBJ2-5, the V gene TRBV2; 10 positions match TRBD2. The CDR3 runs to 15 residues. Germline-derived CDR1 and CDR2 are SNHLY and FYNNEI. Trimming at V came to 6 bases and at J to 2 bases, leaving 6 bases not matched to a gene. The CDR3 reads CASSSQAGGQETQYF. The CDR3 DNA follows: TGTGCCAGCAGCTCCCAAGCGGGGGGGCAAGAGACCCAGTACTTC.

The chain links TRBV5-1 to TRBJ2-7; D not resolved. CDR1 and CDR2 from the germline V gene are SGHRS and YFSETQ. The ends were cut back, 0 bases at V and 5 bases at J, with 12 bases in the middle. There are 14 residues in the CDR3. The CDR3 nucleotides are TGCGCCAGCAGCTTGGAGGCAGCCGCGGACGAGCAGTACTTC. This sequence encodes CASSLEAAADEQYF.

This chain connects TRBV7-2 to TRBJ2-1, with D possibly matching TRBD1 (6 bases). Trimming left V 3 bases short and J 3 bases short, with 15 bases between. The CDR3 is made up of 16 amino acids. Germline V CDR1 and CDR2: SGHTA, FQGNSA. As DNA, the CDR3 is TGTGCCAGCAGCTTCCAACAGGGCTCCTTCTACAATGAGCAGTTCTTC. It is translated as CASSFQQGSFYNEQFF.

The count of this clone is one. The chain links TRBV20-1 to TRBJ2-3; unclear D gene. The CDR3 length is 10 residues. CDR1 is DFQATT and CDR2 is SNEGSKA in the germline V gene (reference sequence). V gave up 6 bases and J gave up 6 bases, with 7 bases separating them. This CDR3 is CSAHSDTQYF. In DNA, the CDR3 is TGCAGTGCCCATAGTGATACGCAGTATTTT.

CDR3 sequence: CSAAGAGGGAGGELFF. The CDR3 DNA follows: TGCAGCGCCGCCGGAGCGGGCGGGGGGGCCGGCGGGGAGCTGTTTTTT. V usage is TRBV29-1 and J usage is TRBJ2-2; 9 bases match TRBD2. V trimming: 7 bases; J trimming: 7 bases; junction bases outside the gene matches: 16. CDR1 SQVTM and CDR2 ANQGSEA come from the germline V gene. The CDR3 has 16 residues.

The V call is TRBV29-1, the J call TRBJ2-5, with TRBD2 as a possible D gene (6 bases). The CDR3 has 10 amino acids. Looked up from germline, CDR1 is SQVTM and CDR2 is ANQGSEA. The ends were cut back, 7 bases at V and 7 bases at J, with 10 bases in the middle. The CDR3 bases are TGCAGCGCGGGGGATGTGACCCAGTACTTC. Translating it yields CSAGDVTQYF.

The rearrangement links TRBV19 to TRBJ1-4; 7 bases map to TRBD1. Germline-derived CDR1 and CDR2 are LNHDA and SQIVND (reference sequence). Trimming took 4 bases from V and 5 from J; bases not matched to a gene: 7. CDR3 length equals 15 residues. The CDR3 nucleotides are TGTGCCAGTAGTAGACAGGGTGCGGAAAATGAAAAACTGTTTTTT. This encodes CASSRQGAENEKLFF.

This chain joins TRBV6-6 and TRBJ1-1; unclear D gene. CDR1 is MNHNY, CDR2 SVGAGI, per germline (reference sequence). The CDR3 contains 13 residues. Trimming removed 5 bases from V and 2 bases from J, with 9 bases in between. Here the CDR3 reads CASSGDGNTEAFF. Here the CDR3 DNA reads TGTGCCAGCAGTGGAGACGGAAACACTGAAGCTTTCTTT.

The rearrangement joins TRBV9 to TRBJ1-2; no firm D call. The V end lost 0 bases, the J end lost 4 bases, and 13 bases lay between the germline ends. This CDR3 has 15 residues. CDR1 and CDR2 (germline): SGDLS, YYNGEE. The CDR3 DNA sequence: TGTGCCAGCAGCGTAGGTGAGGGAGGAGTCTATGGCTACACCTTC. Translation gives CASSVGEGGVYGYTF.

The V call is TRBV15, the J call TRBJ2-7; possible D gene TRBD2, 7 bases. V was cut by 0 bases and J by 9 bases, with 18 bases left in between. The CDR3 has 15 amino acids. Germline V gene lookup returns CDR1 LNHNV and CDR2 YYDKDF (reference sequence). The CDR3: CATSRDPARGRVQYF. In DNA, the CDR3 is TGTGCCACCAGCAGAGATCCGGCGCGGGGGCGGGTGCAGTACTTC.

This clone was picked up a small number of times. The chain's CDR3 is CASHNRAGNSPLHF. The DNA of the CDR3 is TGTGCCAGCCACAACAGGGCGGGTAATTCACCCCTCCACTTT. The chain employs TRBV2 and TRBJ1-6; a possible D gene is TRBD1 (6 bases). The CDR3 runs 14 residues. The germline CDR1 and CDR2 sequences are SNHLY and FYNNEI. The V and J ends lost 8 bases and 6 bases respectively, with 14 bases between them.

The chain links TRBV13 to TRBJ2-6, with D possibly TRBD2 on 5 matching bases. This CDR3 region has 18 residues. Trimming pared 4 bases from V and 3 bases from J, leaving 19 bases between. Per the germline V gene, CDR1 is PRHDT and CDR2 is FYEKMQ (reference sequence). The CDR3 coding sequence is TGTGCCAGCAGCTCGTTGGTCGGCGGAGGTGGTGGGGCCAACGTCCTGACTTTC. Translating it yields CASSSLVGGGGGANVLTF.

The DNA of the CDR3 is TGTGCCTCCCCGGACACAACTAACTATGGCTACACCTTC. Translating it yields CASPDTTNYGYTF. This sequence joins TRBV6-1 and TRBJ1-2; weak D call: TRBD1 (5 bases). This CDR3 has 13 residues. Germline values: CDR1 MNHNS, CDR2 SASEGT. The V and J ends lost 11 bases and 0 bases respectively, with 13 bases between them.

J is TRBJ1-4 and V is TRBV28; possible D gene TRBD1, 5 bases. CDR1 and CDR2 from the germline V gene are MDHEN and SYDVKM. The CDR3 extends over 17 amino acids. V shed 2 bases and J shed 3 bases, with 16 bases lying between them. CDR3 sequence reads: CASSLPVDRTPNEKLFF. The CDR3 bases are TGTGCCAGCAGTTTACCCGTCGATCGGACACCTAATGAAAAACTGTTTTTT.

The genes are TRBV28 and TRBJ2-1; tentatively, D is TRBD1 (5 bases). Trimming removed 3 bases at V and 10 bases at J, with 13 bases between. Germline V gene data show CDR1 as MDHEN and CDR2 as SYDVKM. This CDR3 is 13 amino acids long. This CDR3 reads CASSFPPQGEQFF. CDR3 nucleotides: TGTGCCAGCAGTTTCCCTCCGCAGGGCGAGCAGTTCTTC.

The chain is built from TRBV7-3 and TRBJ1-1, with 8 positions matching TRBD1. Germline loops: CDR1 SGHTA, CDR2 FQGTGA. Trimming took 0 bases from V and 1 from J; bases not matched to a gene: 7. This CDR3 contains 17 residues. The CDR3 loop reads CASSLTRLGQANTEAFF. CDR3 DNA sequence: TGTGCCAGCAGCTTAACTAGACTGGGACAGGCGAACACTGAAGCTTTCTTT.

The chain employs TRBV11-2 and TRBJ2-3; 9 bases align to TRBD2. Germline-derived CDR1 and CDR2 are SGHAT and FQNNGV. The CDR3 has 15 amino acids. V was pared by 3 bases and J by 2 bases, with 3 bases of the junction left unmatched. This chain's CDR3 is CASSFSSGVTDTQYF. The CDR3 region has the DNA TGTGCCAGCAGCTTCTCTAGCGGGGTCACAGATACGCAGTATTTT.

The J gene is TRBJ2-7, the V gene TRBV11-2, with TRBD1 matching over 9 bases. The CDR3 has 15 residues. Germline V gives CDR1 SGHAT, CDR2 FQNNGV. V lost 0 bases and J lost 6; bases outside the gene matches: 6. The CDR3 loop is CASSLDRGQGREQYF. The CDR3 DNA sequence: TGTGCCAGCAGCTTAGATAGGGGACAGGGCCGCGAGCAGTACTTC.

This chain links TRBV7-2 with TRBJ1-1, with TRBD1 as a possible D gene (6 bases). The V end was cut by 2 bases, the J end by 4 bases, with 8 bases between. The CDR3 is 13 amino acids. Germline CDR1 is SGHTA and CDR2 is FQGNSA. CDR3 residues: CASSLSRGTEAFF. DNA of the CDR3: TGTGCCAGCAGCTTATCCAGGGGCACTGAAGCTTTCTTT.

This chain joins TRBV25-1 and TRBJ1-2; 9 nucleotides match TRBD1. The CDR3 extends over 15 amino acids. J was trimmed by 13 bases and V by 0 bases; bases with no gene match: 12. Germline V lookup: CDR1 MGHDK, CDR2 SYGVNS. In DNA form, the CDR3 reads TGTGCCAGCAGTGAATATGGACCCGGGACAGGGCCCGTCACCTTC. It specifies CASSEYGPGTGPVTF.